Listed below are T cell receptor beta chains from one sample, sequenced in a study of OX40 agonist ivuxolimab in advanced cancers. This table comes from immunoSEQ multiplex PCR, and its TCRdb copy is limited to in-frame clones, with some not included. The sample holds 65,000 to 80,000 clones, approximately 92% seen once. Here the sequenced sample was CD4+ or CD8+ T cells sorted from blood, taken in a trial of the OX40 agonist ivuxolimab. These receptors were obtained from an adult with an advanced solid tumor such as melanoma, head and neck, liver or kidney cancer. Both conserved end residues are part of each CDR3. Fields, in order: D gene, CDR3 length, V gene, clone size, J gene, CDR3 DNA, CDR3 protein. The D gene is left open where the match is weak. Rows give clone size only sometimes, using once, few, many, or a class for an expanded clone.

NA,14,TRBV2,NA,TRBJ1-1,TGTGCCAGCGTTTTTGGTGGCGAGAACACTGAAGCTTTCTTT,CASVFGGENTEAFF
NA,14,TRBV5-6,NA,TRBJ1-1,TGTGCCAGCAGCTTGTGGGCAGGGTGGACTGAAGCTTTCTTT,CASSLWAGWTEAFF
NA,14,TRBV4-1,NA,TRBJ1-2,TGCGCCAGCAGCCTTGGGGTCAGAGGATTGGGCTACACCTTC,CASSLGVRGLGYTF
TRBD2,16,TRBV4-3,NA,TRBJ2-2,TGCGCCAGCAGGCGCGAACTAGCGAGGGACACCGGGGAGCTGTTTTTT,CASRRELARDTGELFF
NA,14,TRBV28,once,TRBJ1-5,TGTGCCAGCATTGGGACTCCCCGGAATCAGCCCCAGCATTTT,CASIGTPRNQPQHF
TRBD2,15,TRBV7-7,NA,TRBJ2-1,TGTGCTAGCAGCCAAGGTCTAGCGGAATTAAATGAGCAGTTCTTC,CASSQGLAELNEQFF
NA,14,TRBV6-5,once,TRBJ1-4,TGTGCCAGCAGCCGCACAGGGCCCCCTGAAAAACTGTTTTTT,CASSRTGPPEKLFF
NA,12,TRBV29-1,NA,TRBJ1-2,TGCAGCGTTGAAGAGGGGAAGTGGGGCTACACCTTC,CSVEEGKWGYTF
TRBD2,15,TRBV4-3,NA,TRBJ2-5,TGCGCCAGCAGCCAAGACAGCGGGAGCCAAGAGACCCAGTACTTC,CASSQDSGSQETQYF
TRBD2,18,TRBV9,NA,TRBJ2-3,TGTGCCAGCAGCGTAGATGAGGCTAGCGGACAATTCTCAGATACGCAGTATTTT,CASSVDEASGQFSDTQYF
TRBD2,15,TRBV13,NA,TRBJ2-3,TGTGCCAGCAGCAAAGGACTAGAAGGCACAGATACGCAGTATTTT,CASSKGLEGTDTQYF
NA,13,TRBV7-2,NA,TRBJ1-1,TGTGCCAGCAGTTCCGGGACCTCCACTGAAGCTTTCTTT,CASSSGTSTEAFF
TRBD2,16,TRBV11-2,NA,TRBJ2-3,TGTGCCAGCAGCCCTCCGACTAGCGGGTTGACAGATACGCAGTATTTT,CASSPPTSGLTDTQYF
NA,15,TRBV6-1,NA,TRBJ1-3,TGTGCCAGCAGTGATGAGGTTGGGTCTGGAAACACCATATATTTT,CASSDEVGSGNTIYF
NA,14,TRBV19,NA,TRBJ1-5,TGTGCCAGTAGTATAGAGGGGATCGGGCAGCCCCAGCATTTT,CASSIEGIGQPQHF
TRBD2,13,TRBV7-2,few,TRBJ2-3,TGTGCCAGCGGTACTAGCGGAACAGATACGCAGTATTTT,CASGTSGTDTQYF
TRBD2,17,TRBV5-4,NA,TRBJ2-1,TGTGCCAGCAGCTCGCGGGACTACCTAAGCTCCTACAATGAGCAGTTCTTC,CASSSRDYLSSYNEQFF
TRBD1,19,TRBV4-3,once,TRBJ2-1,TGCGCCAGCAGCCCCGCACTAACAGGGGGCGAAACCCCCTACAATGAGCAGTTCTTC,CASSPALTGGETPYNEQFF
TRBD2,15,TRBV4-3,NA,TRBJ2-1,TGCGCCAGCAGCCAAGATCCCCGGGCGGGAGCTGAGCAGTTCTTC,CASSQDPRAGAEQFF
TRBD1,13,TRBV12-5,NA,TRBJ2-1,TGTGCTAGTGGATGGACAGGGACAAGTGAGCAGTTCTTC,CASGWTGTSEQFF
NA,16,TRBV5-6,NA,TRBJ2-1,TGTGCCAGCAGCTTGGACGGCAGCCCGTTTTACAATGAGCAGTTCTTC,CASSLDGSPFYNEQFF
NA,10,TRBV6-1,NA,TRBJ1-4,TGTGCCAGCAGGGCAGAAAAACTGTTTTTT,CASRAEKLFF
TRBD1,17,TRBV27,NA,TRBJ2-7,TGTGCCAGCAGTTTATCGTTAGGGACAGGGGGCTTCTACGAGCAGTACTTC,CASSLSLGTGGFYEQYF
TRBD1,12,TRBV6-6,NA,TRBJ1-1,TGTGCCAGCAGTCGACAGGGGGAAGTAGCTTTCTTT,CASSRQGEVAFF
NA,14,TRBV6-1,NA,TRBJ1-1,TGTGCCAGCGCTCAGTCGGGAATGAACACTGAAGCTTTCTTT,CASAQSGMNTEAFF
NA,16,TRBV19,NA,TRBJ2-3,TGTGCCAGTAGTCTCCTCTCCCAGGGGAGTGCAGATACGCAGTATTTT,CASSLLSQGSADTQYF
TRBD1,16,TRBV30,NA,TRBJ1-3,TGTGCCTGGAGTGCCCGAAGACAGGGCTCCGGAAACACCATATATTTT,CAWSARRQGSGNTIYF
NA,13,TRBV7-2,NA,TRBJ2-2,TGTGCCAGCAGCTTAGTCTCCACCGGGGAGCTGTTTTTT,CASSLVSTGELFF
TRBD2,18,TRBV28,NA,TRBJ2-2,TGTGCCAGCAGTGAAGTATCACCAGCGGGAGTCTTGTCCGGGGAGCTGTTTTTT,CASSEVSPAGVLSGELFF
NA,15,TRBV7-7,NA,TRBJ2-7,TGTGCTAGCAGCTTAGGCGGCAGGGATGTGGGGGAGCAGTACTTC,CASSLGGRDVGEQYF
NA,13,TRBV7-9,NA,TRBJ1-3,TGTGCCAGCAGCTTAGGAGGGGCGAACACCATATATTTT,CASSLGGANTIYF
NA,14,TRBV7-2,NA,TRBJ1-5,TGTGCCAGCAGCGAGAGACAGCAAAATCAGCCCCAGCATTTT,CASSERQQNQPQHF
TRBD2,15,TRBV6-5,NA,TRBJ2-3,TGTGCCAGCAGTTACTCGGGGAGGGTTAGAGATACGCAGTATTTT,CASSYSGRVRDTQYF
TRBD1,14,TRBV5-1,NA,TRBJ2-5,TGCGCCAGCAGCCCTGGGACAGTCCAAGAGACCCAGTACTTC,CASSPGTVQETQYF
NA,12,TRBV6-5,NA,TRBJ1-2,TGTGCCAGCAGTTCCACAGGGTACGGCTACACCTTC,CASSSTGYGYTF
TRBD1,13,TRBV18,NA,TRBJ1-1,TGTGCCAGCTCACTTACCGGGACAGACGAAGCTTTCTTT,CASSLTGTDEAFF
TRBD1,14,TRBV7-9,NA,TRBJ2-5,TGTGCCAGCAGCTTAGGGACAGGCGAAGAGACCCAGTACTTC,CASSLGTGEETQYF